One T cell receptor beta chain is described in this entry. Its antigen is currently unknown. This CDR3 is 14 amino acids long. CDR1 and CDR2 (germline): LGHNA, YNFKEQ. V lost 2 bases and J lost 1, with 8 bases in between. The sample belongs to a study of T-cell memory formation after mild COVID-19. For the study at large: Most TCR clusters belonged to a single donor. Whole-study findings and limits: CM and EM subsets held most contracting CD4+ clones; EMRA held CD8+ ones. Whereas later expanders leaned CD4+, clones contracting day 15 to 85 showed a balanced CD4/CD8 makeup.

Amplification by 5'RACE using constant-segment primers produced TCR alpha and TCR beta cDNA libraries that carried sample barcodes and UMIs. TCRdb fed the 5' RACE reads into MiXCR, producing one record per CDR3 protein. The table has roughly 310,000 distinct CDR3 sequences, around a sixth seen once. The gene calls are TRBV4-2 and TRBJ1-1; D possibly corresponds to TRBD1 (6 bases). Sample: PBMCs or a T cell subset sorted from them (not recorded which). This clonotype was obtained from a man aged 18 to 30 who had mild COVID-19 (a few samples of this study predate the infection). Cell type and time point are not known. This CDR3 is CASSQNRENTEAFF. Here the CDR3 DNA reads TGTGCCAGCAGCCAAAACAGGGAGAACACTGAAGCTTTCTTT.